Below, one TCR beta chain is given with its context. Its matching antigen is unknown. This specimen belongs to a study of vaccination effects on CD4 cells after COVID-19. The junction had 9 bases not matched to a gene; V was cut back by 1 base and J by 9 bases. CDR3 size: 15 residues. CDR1 SGHTA and CDR2 FQGNSA come from the germline V gene. Before any sequencing was done, the ViraFEST assay used viral peptide pools to expand antigen-specific CD4+ T cells. CD4+ T cell isolation took place after 10 days of culture. Participants each got two BNT162b2 or mRNA-1273 vaccine doses. Under 2.5 million PBMC were seeded per well and grown in the presence of roughly 10 IU/ml IL-2 and around 9 ug/ml peptides. Assay: immunoSEQ multiplex PCR; the TCRdb copy retains only in-frame clones and omits some. The table lists 75,000 or so clones, roughly 80% of them singletons.

The starting material was CD4+ T cells from PBMCs cultured with HCoV-OC43 spike peptides, obtained after COVID-19 vaccination. The sample's subset: HCoV-OC43 spike overlapping peptide pool stimulation. The sequence was collected from a human donor who received a COVID-19 vaccine. V gene TRBV7-2 combines with J gene TRBJ2-7; 10 positions agree with TRBD1. The CDR3 DNA follows: TGTGCCAGCAGCTTAGTGGGGACAGGGGTATTCGGGCAGTACGTC. Amino acids: CASSLVGTGVFGQYV.